This T cell receptor (beta chain) is drawn from a study of response to subunit inactivated influenza vaccine. Findings of the study overall: That few new T cells are recruited by each seasonal influenza vaccination was the authors' suggestion.

TCRdb called the RT-PCR reads again in MiXCR, with one record for every CDR3 protein. The table includes around 530,000 distinct CDR3 sequences, 10% to 15% detected once. This clonotype was found a few times. Its antigen is not known. The CDR3 extends over 15 amino acids. CDR1 and CDR2 (germline): SGHRS, YFSETQ. V lost 0 bases, J lost 3 bases, and 1 base stayed unmatched. The rearrangement joins TRBV5-1 to TRBJ1-1; 11 bases fit TRBD1. This sequence originates from a man aged 50 or older who received an inactivated influenza vaccine. The sequencing used PBMCs from blood, collected on the day of vaccination. DNA of the CDR3: TGCGCCAGCAGCTTGGAGGGACAGGGGGACACTGAAGCTTTCTTT. This sequence encodes CASSLEGQGDTEAFF.